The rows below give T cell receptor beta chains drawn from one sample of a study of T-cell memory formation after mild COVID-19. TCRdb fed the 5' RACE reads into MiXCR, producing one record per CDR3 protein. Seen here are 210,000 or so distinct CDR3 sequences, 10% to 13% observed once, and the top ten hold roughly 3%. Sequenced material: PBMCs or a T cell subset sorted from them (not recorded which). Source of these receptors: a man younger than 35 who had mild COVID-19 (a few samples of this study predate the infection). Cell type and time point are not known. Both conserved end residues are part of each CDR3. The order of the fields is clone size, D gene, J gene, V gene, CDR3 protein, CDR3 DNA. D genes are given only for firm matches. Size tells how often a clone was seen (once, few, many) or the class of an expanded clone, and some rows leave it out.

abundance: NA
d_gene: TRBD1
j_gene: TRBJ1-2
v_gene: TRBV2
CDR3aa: CASSRDRGSLNYGYTF
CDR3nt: TGTGCCAGCAGTAGGGACAGGGGTTCCCTTAACTATGGCTACACCTTC

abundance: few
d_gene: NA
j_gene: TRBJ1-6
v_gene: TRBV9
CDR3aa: CASSDLRGSPLHF
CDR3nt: TGTGCCAGCAGCGATTTGCGGGGCTCACCCCTCCACTTT

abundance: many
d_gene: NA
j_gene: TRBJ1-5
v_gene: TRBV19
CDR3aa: CASRLGHRDQPQHF
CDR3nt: TGTGCCAGTAGGCTCGGACACCGGGATCAGCCCCAGCATTTT

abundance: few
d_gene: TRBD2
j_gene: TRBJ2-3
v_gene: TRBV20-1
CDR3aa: CSASQAGGRDTQYF
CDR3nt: TGCAGTGCTAGCCAGGCGGGGGGCCGTGATACGCAGTATTTT

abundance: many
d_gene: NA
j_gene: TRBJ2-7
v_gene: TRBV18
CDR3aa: CASSPVSGSGTYEQYF
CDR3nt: TGTGCCAGCTCACCAGTTTCCGGGTCAGGAACCTACGAGCAGTACTTC

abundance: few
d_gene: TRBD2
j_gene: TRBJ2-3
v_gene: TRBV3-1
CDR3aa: CASSPRVGGGSSTDTQYF
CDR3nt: TGTGCCAGCAGCCCAAGGGTCGGCGGGGGTTCTAGCACAGATACGCAGTATTTT

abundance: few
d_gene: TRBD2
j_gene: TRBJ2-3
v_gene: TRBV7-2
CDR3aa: CASSSGLAASTDTQYF
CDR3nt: TGTGCCAGCAGCTCCGGACTAGCGGCGAGCACAGATACGCAGTATTTT

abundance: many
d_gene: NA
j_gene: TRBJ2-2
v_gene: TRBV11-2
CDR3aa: CASSLVGTLTGELFF
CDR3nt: TGTGCCAGCAGCTTAGTAGGGACTTTAACCGGGGAGCTGTTTTTT

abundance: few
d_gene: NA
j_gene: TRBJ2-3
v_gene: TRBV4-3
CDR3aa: CASSQGDFQYLTDTQYF
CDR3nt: TGCGCCAGCAGCCAGGGGGACTTCCAATACCTCACAGATACGCAGTATTTT

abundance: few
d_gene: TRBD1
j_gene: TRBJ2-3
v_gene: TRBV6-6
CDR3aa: CASSRAGTGSTDTQYF
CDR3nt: TGTGCCAGCAGTCGCGCCGGGACAGGGAGCACAGATACGCAGTATTTT

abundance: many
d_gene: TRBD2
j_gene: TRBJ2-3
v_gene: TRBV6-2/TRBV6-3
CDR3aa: CASSYPQTSGGADTQYF
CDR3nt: TGTGCCAGCAGTTACCCCCAGACTAGCGGGGGGGCAGATACGCAGTATTTT

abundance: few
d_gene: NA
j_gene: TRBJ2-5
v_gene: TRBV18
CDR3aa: CASSPTLPWGRETQYF
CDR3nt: TGTGCCAGCTCACCTACGCTACCGTGGGGTCGAGAGACCCAGTACTTC

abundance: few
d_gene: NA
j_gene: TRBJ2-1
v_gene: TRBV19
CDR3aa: CASSIGGAGYNEQFF
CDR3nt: TGTGCCAGTAGTATTGGGGGGGCTGGTTACAATGAGCAGTTCTTC

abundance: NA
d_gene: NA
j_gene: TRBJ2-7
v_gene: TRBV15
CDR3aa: CATSRGGLLRLAPHEQYF
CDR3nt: TGTGCCACCAGCAGAGGGGGGCTACTTCGACTAGCCCCCCACGAGCAGTACTTC

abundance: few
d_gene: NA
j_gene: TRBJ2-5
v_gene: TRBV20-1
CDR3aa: CSRRGGWGETQYF
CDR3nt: TGCAGCCGGAGAGGGGGATGGGGGGAGACCCAGTACTTC

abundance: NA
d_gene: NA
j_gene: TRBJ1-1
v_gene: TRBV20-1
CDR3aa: CSARDASGRAFF
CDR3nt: TGCAGTGCTAGAGACGCCTCAGGGAGAGCTTTCTTT

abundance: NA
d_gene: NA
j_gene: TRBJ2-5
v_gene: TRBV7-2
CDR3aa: CASSYTPRETQYF
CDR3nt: TGTGCCAGCAGCTATACACCGCGAGAGACCCAGTACTTC

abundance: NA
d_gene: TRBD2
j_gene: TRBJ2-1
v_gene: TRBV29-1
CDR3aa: CSVSLGTSGAGGQFF
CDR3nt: TGCAGCGTTAGTCTCGGGACTAGCGGGGCAGGGGGGCAGTTCTTC

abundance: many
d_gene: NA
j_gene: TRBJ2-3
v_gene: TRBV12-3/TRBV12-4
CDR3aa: CASSYGSQGTQYF
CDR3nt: TGTGCCAGCAGTTACGGGTCACAGGGTACGCAGTATTTT

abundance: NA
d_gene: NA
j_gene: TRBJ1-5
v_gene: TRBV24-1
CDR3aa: CATSAEYSNQPQHF
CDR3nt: TGTGCCACCAGCGCCGAATATAGCAATCAGCCCCAGCATTTT

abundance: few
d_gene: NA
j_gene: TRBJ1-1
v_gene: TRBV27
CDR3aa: CASSIWGWSNTEAFF
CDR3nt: TGTGCCAGCAGTATATGGGGGTGGTCCAACACTGAAGCTTTCTTT

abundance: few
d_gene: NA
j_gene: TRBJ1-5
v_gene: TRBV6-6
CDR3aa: CASRGTADGSNQPQHF
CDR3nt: TGTGCCAGCAGGGGGACGGCCGACGGGAGCAATCAGCCCCAGCATTTT

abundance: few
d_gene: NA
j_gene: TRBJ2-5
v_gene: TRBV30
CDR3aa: CAWGPDSGTQYF
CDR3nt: TGTGCCTGGGGACCGGATTCGGGGACCCAGTACTTC

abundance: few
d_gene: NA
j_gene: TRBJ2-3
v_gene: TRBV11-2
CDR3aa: CASSSLGASTDTQYF
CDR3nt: TGTGCCAGCAGCTCCTTGGGGGCTAGCACAGATACGCAGTATTTT

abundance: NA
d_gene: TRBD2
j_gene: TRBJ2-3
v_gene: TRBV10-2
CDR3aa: CASSEPGLAGDTQYF
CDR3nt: TGCGCCAGCAGTGAGCCCGGACTAGCGGGGGATACGCAGTATTTT

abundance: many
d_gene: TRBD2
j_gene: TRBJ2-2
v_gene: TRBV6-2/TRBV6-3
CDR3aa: CASKQRGNGELFF
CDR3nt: TGTGCCAGCAAACAGCGGGGGAACGGGGAGCTGTTTTTT

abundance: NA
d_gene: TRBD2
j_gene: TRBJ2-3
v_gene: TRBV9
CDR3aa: CASSVESGGKGTQYF
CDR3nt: TGTGCCAGCAGCGTAGAGAGCGGGGGGAAGGGGACGCAGTATTTT

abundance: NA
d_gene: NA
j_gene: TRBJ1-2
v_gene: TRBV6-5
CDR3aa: CASTPGVRLHGYTF
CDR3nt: TGTGCCAGCACCCCAGGAGTGAGGCTCCATGGCTACACCTTC

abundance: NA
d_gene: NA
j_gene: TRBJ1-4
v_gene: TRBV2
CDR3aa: CASTEGGSEKLFF
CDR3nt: TGTGCCAGCACCGAGGGGGGGAGTGAAAAACTGTTTTTT

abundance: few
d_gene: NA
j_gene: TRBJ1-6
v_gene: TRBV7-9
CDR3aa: CASTDQRGQLNSPLHF
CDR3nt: TGTGCCAGCACCGACCAGCGGGGGCAGTTAAATTCACCCCTCCACTTT

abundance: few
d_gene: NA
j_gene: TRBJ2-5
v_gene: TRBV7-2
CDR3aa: CASSLSGNEETQYF
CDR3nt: TGTGCCAGCAGCTTATCCGGGAACGAGGAGACCCAGTACTTC

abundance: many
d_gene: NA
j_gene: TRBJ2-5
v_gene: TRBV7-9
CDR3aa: CASSPTGAGKTQYF
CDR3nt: TGTGCCAGCAGCCCCACGGGGGCGGGGAAGACCCAGTACTTC

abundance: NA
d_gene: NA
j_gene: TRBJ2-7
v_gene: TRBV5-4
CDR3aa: CASSPGRGIAYEQYF
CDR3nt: TGTGCCAGCAGCCCCGGCCGGGGAATCGCCTACGAGCAGTACTTC

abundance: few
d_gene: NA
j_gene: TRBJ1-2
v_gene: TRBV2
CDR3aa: CASNRGQNYGYTF
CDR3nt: TGTGCCAGCAACCGAGGACAGAACTATGGCTACACCTTC

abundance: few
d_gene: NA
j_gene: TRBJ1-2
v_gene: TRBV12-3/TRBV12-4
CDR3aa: CASRVNKRGLLLNYGYTF
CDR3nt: TGTGCCAGCAGAGTAAACAAGAGAGGCCTCCTCCTTAACTATGGCTACACCTTC

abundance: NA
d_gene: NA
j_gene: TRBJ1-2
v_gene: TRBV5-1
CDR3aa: CASSSLLQGRSGYTF
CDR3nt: TGCGCCAGCAGCTCCCTGTTACAGGGTCGCAGTGGCTACACCTTC

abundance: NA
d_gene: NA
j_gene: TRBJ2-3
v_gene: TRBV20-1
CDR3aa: CSARQSGYTDTQYF
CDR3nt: TGCAGTGCTCGCCAGTCGGGGTATACAGATACGCAGTATTTT

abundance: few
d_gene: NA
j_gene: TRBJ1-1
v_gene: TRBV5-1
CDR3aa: CASAGYVNTEAFF
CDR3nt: TGCGCCAGCGCAGGGTATGTCAACACTGAAGCTTTCTTT

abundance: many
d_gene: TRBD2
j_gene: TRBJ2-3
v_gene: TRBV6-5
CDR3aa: CASSYSIPTSGGLTDTQYF
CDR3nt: TGTGCCAGCAGTTACTCGATCCCCACTAGCGGGGGCCTCACAGATACGCAGTATTTT

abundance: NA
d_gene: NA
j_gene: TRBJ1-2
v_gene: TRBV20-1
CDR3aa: CSARVPPYGYTF
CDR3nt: TGCAGTGCTAGAGTCCCGCCCTATGGCTACACCTTC

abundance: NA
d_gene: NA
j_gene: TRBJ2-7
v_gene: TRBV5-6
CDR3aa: CASSMGPYEQYF
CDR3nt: TGTGCCAGCAGCATGGGCCCCTACGAGCAGTACTTC

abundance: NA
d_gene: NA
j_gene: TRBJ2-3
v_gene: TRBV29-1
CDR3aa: CSVVSHEKDAQYF
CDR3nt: TGCAGCGTTGTATCACATGAGAAAGATGCGCAGTATTTT

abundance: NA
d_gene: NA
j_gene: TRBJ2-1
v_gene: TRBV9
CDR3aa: CASSPSPASYNEQFF
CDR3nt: TGTGCCAGCTCCCCATCTCCCGCCTCCTACAATGAGCAGTTCTTC

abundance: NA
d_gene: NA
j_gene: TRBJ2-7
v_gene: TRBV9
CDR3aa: CASSVTWGLPNEQYF
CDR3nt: TGTGCCAGCAGCGTAACTTGGGGTCTTCCTAACGAGCAGTACTTC

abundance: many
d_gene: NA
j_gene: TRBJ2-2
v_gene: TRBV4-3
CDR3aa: CASSQESRWKNTGELFF
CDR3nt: TGCGCCAGCAGCCAAGAATCTAGGTGGAAAAACACCGGGGAGCTGTTTTTT

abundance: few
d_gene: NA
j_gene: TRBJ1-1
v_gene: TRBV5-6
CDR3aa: CASSLRVSDTEAFF
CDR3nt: TGTGCCAGCAGCTTGCGCGTGTCAGACACTGAAGCTTTCTTT

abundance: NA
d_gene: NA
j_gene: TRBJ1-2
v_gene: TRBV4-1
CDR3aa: CASSQDGMPFAGYGYTF
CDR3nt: TGCGCCAGCAGCCAAGACGGGATGCCCTTTGCGGGCTATGGCTACACCTTC

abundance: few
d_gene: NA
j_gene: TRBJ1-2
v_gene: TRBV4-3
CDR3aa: CASSQERQFANYGYTF
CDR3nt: TGCGCCAGCAGCCAAGAGAGACAGTTCGCTAACTATGGCTACACCTTC

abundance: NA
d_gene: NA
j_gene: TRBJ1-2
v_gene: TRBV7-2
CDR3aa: CASSLGDPRVYGYTF
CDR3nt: TGTGCCAGCAGCTTAGGGGACCCTAGAGTCTATGGCTACACCTTC

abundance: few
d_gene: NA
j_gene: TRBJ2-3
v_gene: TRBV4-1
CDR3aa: CASTPRVTDTQYF
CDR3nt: TGCGCCAGCACTCCCCGGGTCACAGATACGCAGTATTTT

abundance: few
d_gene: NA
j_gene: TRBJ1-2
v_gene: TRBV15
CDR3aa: CATSRGQVFYGYTF
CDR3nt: TGTGCCACCAGCAGAGGACAGGTATTCTATGGCTACACCTTC